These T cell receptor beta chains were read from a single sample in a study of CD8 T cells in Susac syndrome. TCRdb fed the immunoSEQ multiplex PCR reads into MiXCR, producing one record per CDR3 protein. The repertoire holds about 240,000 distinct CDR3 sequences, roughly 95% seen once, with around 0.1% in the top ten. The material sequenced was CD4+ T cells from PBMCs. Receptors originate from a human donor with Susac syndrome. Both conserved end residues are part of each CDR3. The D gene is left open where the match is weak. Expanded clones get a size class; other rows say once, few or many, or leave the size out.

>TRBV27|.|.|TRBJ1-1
TGTGCCAGCAGATTTAGCTGGGTCACTGATCCTTTCTTT
CASRFSWVTDPFF
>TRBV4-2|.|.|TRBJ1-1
TGTGCCAGCAGCCAAGATTTAAACGGATACACTGAAGCTTTCTTT
CASSQDLNGYTEAFF
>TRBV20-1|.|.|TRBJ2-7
TGCAGTGCTAGGTCAGGGGAAGAGCAGTACTTC
CSARSGEEQYF
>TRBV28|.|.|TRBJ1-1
TGTGCCAGCAGTTTTCCGACAGCGTCGAACACTGAAGCTTTCTTT
CASSFPTASNTEAFF
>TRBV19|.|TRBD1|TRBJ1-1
TGTGCCAGTAGTGCTACAGGGGGCCGGAACACTGAAGCTTTCTTT
CASSATGGRNTEAFF
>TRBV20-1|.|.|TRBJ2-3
TGCAGTGCTAGGTCGAACTACGACTGGGATACGCAGTATTTT
CSARSNYDWDTQYF
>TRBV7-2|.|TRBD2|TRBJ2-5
TGTGCCAGCAGCAGCGAGGGACTACACCAAGAGACCCAGTACTTC
CASSSEGLHQETQYF
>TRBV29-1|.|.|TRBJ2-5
TGCAGCGTTGAAAGACAGATGCAAGAGACCCAGTACTTC
CSVERQMQETQYF
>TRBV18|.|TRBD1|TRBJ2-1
TGTGCCAGCTCACCATTAAATAGGGGGCTGGTTGATGAGCAGTTCTTC
CASSPLNRGLVDEQFF
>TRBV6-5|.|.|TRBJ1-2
TGTGCCAGCAGTTACTCGAGGACGGATGGCTACACCTTC
CASSYSRTDGYTF
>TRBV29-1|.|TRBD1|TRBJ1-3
TGCAGCGTAAAACAGGGGACCTCTGGAAACACCATATATTTT
CSVKQGTSGNTIYF
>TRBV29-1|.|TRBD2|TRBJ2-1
TGCAGCCCTCCAGCGGGAGGACCCTACAATGAGCAGTTCTTC
CSPPAGGPYNEQFF
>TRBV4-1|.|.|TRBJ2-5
TGCGCCAGCAGCGTGAGGGAAGTTGAGACCCAGTACTTC
CASSVREVETQYF
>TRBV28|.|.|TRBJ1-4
TGTGCCATCTACGGGACCAATGAAAAACTGTTTTTT
CAIYGTNEKLFF
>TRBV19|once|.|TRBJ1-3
TGTGCCAGTAGTATCACCCAGGACTCTGGAAACACCATATATTTT
CASSITQDSGNTIYF
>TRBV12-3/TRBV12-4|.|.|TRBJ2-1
TGTGCCAGCAGGGCGACGGGAGCCTACAATGAGCAGTTCTTC
CASRATGAYNEQFF
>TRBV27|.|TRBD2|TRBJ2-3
TGTGCCAGCAGTTTGAGCGGGAGGGCCAGGAAAAGCACAGATACGCAGTATTTT
CASSLSGRARKSTDTQYF
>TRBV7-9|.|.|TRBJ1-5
TGTGCCAGCAGCTTAGACAGGGCGGGTGATCAGCCCCAGCATTTT
CASSLDRAGDQPQHF
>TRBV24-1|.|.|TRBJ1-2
TGTGCCACCAGTGAAGGTACAGGCCCCGGCGGCTACACCTTC
CATSEGTGPGGYTF
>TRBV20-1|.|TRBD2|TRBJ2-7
TGCAGTGCCCGACCCCGCGCTAGCGGGGCTCGCTACGAGCAGTACTTC
CSARPRASGARYEQYF
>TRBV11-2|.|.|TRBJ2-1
TGTGCCAGCAGCTTCTGGGTGATGGGGTACAATGAGCAGTTCTTC
CASSFWVMGYNEQFF
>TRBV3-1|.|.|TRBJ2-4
TGTGCCAGCAGCCAAGCAAGCAGTAAAAACATTCAGTACTTC
CASSQASSKNIQYF
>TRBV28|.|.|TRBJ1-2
TGTGCCAGCAGTGGCCGCGAAACTAACTATGGCTACACCTTC
CASSGRETNYGYTF
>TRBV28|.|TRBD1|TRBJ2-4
TGTGCCAGCAGTTCCCCCGGACAGGGGCCAGCCAAAAACATTCAGTACTTC
CASSSPGQGPAKNIQYF
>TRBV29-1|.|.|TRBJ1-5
TGCAGCGTTGAGGGAGGGGGGCAAGATCAGCCCCAGCATTTT
CSVEGGGQDQPQHF
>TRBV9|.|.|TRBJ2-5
TGTGCCAGCAGCGTAGAGCAGGGATTTCAAGAGACCCAGTACTTC
CASSVEQGFQETQYF
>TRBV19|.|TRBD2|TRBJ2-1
TGTGCCAGTAGTATCGGGACTAGCGGGGGCTTGGGGGATGAGCAGTTCTTC
CASSIGTSGGLGDEQFF
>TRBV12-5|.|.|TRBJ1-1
TGTGCTAGTGTTTTGTCCGTAGGGCGGAACACTGAAGCTTTCTTT
CASVLSVGRNTEAFF
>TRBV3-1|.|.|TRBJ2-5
TGTGCCAGCAGCCAAGCGAACCGCGGAGAGACCCAGTACTTC
CASSQANRGETQYF
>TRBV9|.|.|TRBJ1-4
TGTGCCAGCAGCGTAGGATCTGGTTCTGAAAAACTGTTTTTT
CASSVGSGSEKLFF
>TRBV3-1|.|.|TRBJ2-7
TGTGCCAGCAGTCCCGACAGCCTCTCCTACGAGCAGTACTTC
CASSPDSLSYEQYF
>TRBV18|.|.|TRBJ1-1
TGTGCCAGCTCACGCAACGGGGGTCCGGCTTTCTTT
CASSRNGGPAFF
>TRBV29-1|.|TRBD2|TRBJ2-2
TGCAGCGTGTTTTCGGCTAGCGGGAGGGCCACCACCGGGGAGCTGTTTTTT
CSVFSASGRATTGELFF
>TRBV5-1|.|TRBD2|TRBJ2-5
TGCGCCAGCAGCTTAGGAGCGGGAGCAGGGGCCCAGTACTTC
CASSLGAGAGAQYF
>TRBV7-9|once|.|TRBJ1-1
TGTGCCAGCAGCTTAGGTCGAGATGAAGCTTTCTTT
CASSLGRDEAFF
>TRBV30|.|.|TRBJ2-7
TGTGCCTGGAGTCATCTTGTGACCTACGAGCAGTACTTC
CAWSHLVTYEQYF
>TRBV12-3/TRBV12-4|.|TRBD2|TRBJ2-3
TGTGCCAGCACTACGGGACTAGCGGCGCCCACAGATACGCAGTATTTT
CASTTGLAAPTDTQYF
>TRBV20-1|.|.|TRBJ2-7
TGCAGTGCTTACTCAAGTTACGAGCAGTACTTC
CSAYSSYEQYF
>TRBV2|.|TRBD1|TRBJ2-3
TGTGCCAGCAGTCCGCATCCTCCCTTCGGGACAGTCGGAGCAGATACGCAGTATTTT
CASSPHPPFGTVGADTQYF
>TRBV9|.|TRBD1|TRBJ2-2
TGTGCCAGCAGCGTAGGACAGGGCTTAAACACCGGGGAGCTGTTTTTT
CASSVGQGLNTGELFF
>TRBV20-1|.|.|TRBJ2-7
TGCAGTGCCCGACCTTCAATTAAAGTCTACGAGCAGTACTTC
CSARPSIKVYEQYF
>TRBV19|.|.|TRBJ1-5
TGTGCCAGTAGAGGAGGAACCGGGGAAGGCAATCAGCCCCAGCATTTT
CASRGGTGEGNQPQHF
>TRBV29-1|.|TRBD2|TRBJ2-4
TGCAGCGTCCGTAGCGGGAGTGACATTCAGTACTTC
CSVRSGSDIQYF
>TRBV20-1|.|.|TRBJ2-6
TGCAGTGCTAGAGATCCAGTGGCCGGGGCCAACGTCCTGACTTTC
CSARDPVAGANVLTF
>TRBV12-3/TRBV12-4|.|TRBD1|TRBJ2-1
TGTGCCAGCGCCACAGGGGGAAGGGTCTACAATGAGCAGTTCTTC
CASATGGRVYNEQFF